Listed below are T cell receptor beta chains from one sample, sequenced in a study of T cells after yellow fever vaccination. A single record per CDR3 protein comes from TCRdb applying MiXCR to the 5' RACE reads. Among 300,000 to 400,000 distinct CDR3 sequences, roughly an eighth were seen once, and the ten largest hold 2.5% to 3.5%. This sample comprised CD4+ T cells sorted from PBMCs, obtained 15 days after the yellow fever booster vaccination. Receptors were obtained from a man younger than 35 who received the YFV17D yellow fever vaccine. The CDR3 runs from the conserved cysteine through the conserved F or W. D genes are given only for firm matches. A clone size is listed for some rows: how often the clone was seen (once, few, many), or a class if it is expanded.

j_call | v_call | d_call | clone_size | cdr3_nt | cdr3_aa
TRBJ2-1 | TRBV7-9 | TRBD2 | . | TGTGCCAGCAGTTCACTAGCGGGGGGGCCTATCAATGAGCAGTTCTTC | CASSSLAGGPINEQFF
TRBJ2-3 | TRBV5-1 | . | few | TGCGCCAGCAGCTTGGGACCGGAAAGGGCTGATACGCAGTATTTT | CASSLGPERADTQYF
TRBJ2-4 | TRBV20-1 | TRBD2 | many | TGCAGTAGCGAGCGGGGAAGTCAGTACTTC | CSSERGSQYF
TRBJ1-2 | TRBV7-8 | . | few | TGTGCCAGCAGCCCCGGCAGGGGCGGATATGGCTACACCTTC | CASSPGRGGYGYTF
TRBJ1-5 | TRBV7-2 | TRBD1 | . | TGTGCCAGCAGCTCCCGACAGGGGGCGATTCAGCCCCAGCATTTT | CASSSRQGAIQPQHF
TRBJ2-3 | TRBV10-3 | . | many | TGTGCCATCAGCCCTCCGGGAGACGAGAAAGATACGCAGTATTTT | CAISPPGDEKDTQYF
TRBJ1-5 | TRBV20-1 | . | many | TGCAGTGCCTGGGGACGGGATAATCAGCCCCAGCATTTT | CSAWGRDNQPQHF
TRBJ1-2 | TRBV4-2 | . | . | TGTGCCAGCGGGGCCGTTGGGGAGTCTTTTGGCTACACCTTC | CASGAVGESFGYTF
TRBJ2-5 | TRBV10-2 | TRBD2 | few | TGTGCCAGCAGAACTAGCGGCCAAGAGACCCAGTACTTC | CASRTSGQETQYF
TRBJ2-3 | TRBV7-2 | TRBD2 | . | TGTGCCAGCAGCTTATCTCGGCCGGGGGGTGGAGATACGCAGTATTTT | CASSLSRPGGGDTQYF
TRBJ2-2 | TRBV7-2 | . | . | TGTGCCAGCAGCGACCGTCGTGGCACCGGGGAGCTGTTTTTT | CASSDRRGTGELFF
TRBJ1-4 | TRBV6-2/TRBV6-3 | . | few | TGTGCCAGCAGCCCCGACGGTCGTTTACTGTTTTTT | CASSPDGRLLFF
TRBJ1-4 | TRBV20-1 | . | few | TGCAGTGCCCCGACCCCAACTAATGAAAAACTGTTTTTT | CSAPTPTNEKLFF
TRBJ2-5 | TRBV5-4 | TRBD2 | . | TGTGCCAGCAGCTTGAGGACTAGCGGCCTTGGGACCCAGTACTTC | CASSLRTSGLGTQYF
TRBJ2-1 | TRBV2 | TRBD2 | few | TGTGCCAGCAGTGTTGGGCGGGGGGCTGAGCAGTTCTTC | CASSVGRGAEQFF